The clone carrying this TCR beta chain showed up many times. The antigen is unknown. These data belong to a study of Graves' ophthalmopathy and Graves' hyperthyroidism. General observations from the study: As the model predicted ophthalmopathy progression, it achieved a sensitivity of 70% to 71% and a specificity of around 76%.

This CDR3 comprises 15 residues. V lost 5 bases to trimming and J lost 5 bases; unmatched junction nucleotides: 11. Germline values: CDR1 LNHNV, CDR2 YYDKDF (reference sequence). The authors diagnosed from clinical symptoms, serum thyroxine, TRAb, thyroid ultrasound and orbital computed tomography. The authors used Ficoll-Paque density gradient centrifugation to separate PBMCs. The input was around 10 ml of fresh peripheral blood. CDR3 regions of TCR beta were amplified from RNA transcripts. A first-round RT-PCR used HTBI primers, followed by a second-round multiplex PCR. MiXCR, applied by TCRdb to the multiplex PCR reads, yields one record per CDR3 protein. Of 150,000 to 200,000 distinct CDR3 sequences listed, roughly 36% are singletons.

The gene calls are TRBV15 and TRBJ2-5; 7 nucleotides align to TRBD1. The source of this sequence is a man aged 25 to 45 with Graves' ophthalmopathy. The sample comprised peripheral blood. CDR3 loop: CATSVAPGGMETQYF. CDR3 sequence (DNA): TGTGCCACCAGCGTGGCCCCAGGGGGAATGGAGACCCAGTACTTC.